This TCR beta chain appears in the sequencing data of a study of tumor-infiltrating lymphocytes in primary liver carcinoma. Study details: Primary liver carcinomas in the patients were surgically resected. The patients comprised men and women between the ages of 30 and 69 years. Study findings and constraints: Between tumor regions, pairs overlapped more than tumor-adjacent and tumor-blood pairs did.

A primer in the constant region served to generate TCR beta cDNA from 500 ng of total RNA. Construction of TCR beta libraries relied on three successive nested multiplex PCR rounds employing slightly modified ARM-PCR. Use of TRBV1-TRBV30 forward primers with a C-beta reverse primer characterized the first two PCR rounds, which lasted roughly 11 cycles each. TCRdb passed the multiplex PCR reads through MiXCR, listing each CDR3 protein once. The sample yields over 250,000 distinct CDR3 sequences, approximately 54% seen once. The CDR3 is 15 residues long. Looked up from germline, CDR1 is SQVTM and CDR2 is ANQGSEA. Trimming took 7 bases from V and 0 from J, leaving 17 bases between them. About this clonotype itself: Its target is not known.

The authors took blood RNA from unsorted whole blood and also extracted germline DNA. The sequencing input was peripheral blood. This chain connects TRBV29-1 to TRBJ2-3, with unresolved D. This TCR was sampled from a woman in her 30s with primary liver carcinoma and hepatitis B virus infection. In DNA form, the CDR3 reads TGCAGCGCCAGGACCGTCTACAGTAGCACAGATACGCAGTATTTT. As protein: CSARTVYSSTDTQYF.